A single sample is the source of the 31 T cell receptor beta chains below, sequenced in a study of blood T cell repertoires in COVID-19. TCRdb's table, derived via immunoSEQ multiplex PCR, lists solely in-frame clones and lacks some. The sample has about 250,000 clones, under 85% seen once. Source material: peripheral blood. These receptors were obtained from a woman aged 40 to 50 with active or convalescent COVID-19.

The V and J genes are TRBV2 and TRBJ2-5; D is unclear. Germline CDR1 reads SNHLY; CDR2 reads FYNNEI. The CDR3 has 14 amino acids. V was shortened by 7 bases and J by 4 bases, with 16 bases between the two germline ends. The CDR3 protein is CASITTDSRETQYF. Here the CDR3 DNA reads TGTGCCAGCATTACGACTGATAGCCGAGAGACCCAGTACTTC.

V is TRBV18 and J is TRBJ1-6; D is unclear. The germline V gene has CDR1 KGHSH and CDR2 LQKENI. The CDR3 covers 13 residues. The ends were cut back, 3 bases at V and 10 bases at J, with 10 bases in the middle. For the CDR3, the DNA is TGTGCCAGCTCACCGGCCCCGGAGTCACCCCTCCACTTT. As protein: CASSPAPESPLHF.

This clone was seen a handful of times. The gene calls are TRBV12-3 or TRBV12-4 and TRBJ1-1; 7 positions match TRBD1. Germline trimming cut 6 bases from V and 7 bases from J; bases unmatched to any gene: 5. The CDR3 is 12 amino acids. CDR3 protein: CASSRTGLEAFF. Here the CDR3 DNA reads TGTGCCAGCAGCAGGACAGGACTTGAAGCTTTCTTT.

The gene calls are TRBV19 and TRBJ1-2; tentative D call: TRBD1 (5 bases). Germline V gives CDR1 LNHDA, CDR2 SQIVND (reference sequence). V was pared by 7 bases and J by 5 bases, with 14 bases between. This CDR3 spans 13 amino acids. The CDR3 region has the DNA TGTGCCAGTACCGGGGACGGAGGGTATGGCTACACCTTC. Protein sequence: CASTGDGGYGYTF.

This sequence joins TRBV5-1 and TRBJ1-2; 7 positions agree with TRBD1. Per germline, CDR1 SGHRS and CDR2 YFSETQ. The CDR3 extends over 16 amino acids. J was trimmed by 8 bases and V by 3 bases; bases with no gene match: 16. The CDR3 region has the DNA TGCGCCAGCAGCTCCCGGACAGGAACAACGCCTGGCGGCTACACCTTC. Residues: CASSSRTGTTPGGYTF. Full variable domain (remainder filled in from reference TRBV5-1 and TRBJ1-2): KAGVTQTPRYLIKTRGQQVTLSCSPISGHRSVSWYQQTPGQGLQFLFEYFSETQRNKGNFPGRFSGRQFSNSRSEMNVSTLELGDSALYLCASSSRTGTTPGGYTFGSGTRLTVV.

The chain is built from TRBV2 and TRBJ2-1; D gene ambiguous. This CDR3 is built from 15 residues. CDR1 is SNHLY, CDR2 FYNNEI, per germline. V gave up 3 bases and J gave up 4 bases, with 13 bases separating them. In nucleotides, the CDR3 is TGTGCCAGCAGTGACTTTCGTATTCCTTACAATGAGCAGTTCTTC. Translation gives CASSDFRIPYNEQFF.

CDR3 protein: CASSEQLNEQFF. The CDR3, as DNA: TGTGCCAGCAGCGAACAGCTCAATGAGCAGTTCTTC. The chain carries TRBV7-6 and TRBJ2-1, with no clear D. There are 12 residues in the CDR3. Germline V CDR1 and CDR2: SGHVS, FNYEAQ. The germline V and J ends were trimmed by 5 bases and 6 bases, with 8 bases remaining between them.

The chain couples TRBV4-1 to TRBJ1-6; 12 bases are a match to TRBD1. Trimming at V came to 1 base and at J to 8 bases, leaving 3 bases not matched to a gene. Germline loops: CDR1 MGHRA, CDR2 YSYEKL. This CDR3 is 16 amino acids long. CDR3 residues: CASSQVGDRGHSPLHF. DNA of the CDR3: TGCGCCAGCAGCCAAGTGGGGGACAGGGGGCATTCACCCCTCCACTTT.

CDR3 sequence (DNA): TGTGCCTGGAGTGTTTTCTTCCGGGACAGGGGACGCTATGGCTACACCTTC. This encodes CAWSVFFRDRGRYGYTF. J is TRBJ1-2 and V is TRBV30; TRBD1 aligns across 10 bases. The germline CDR1 and CDR2 sequences are GTSNPN and SVGIG (reference sequence). The CDR3 runs to 17 residues. V dropped 0 bases and J dropped 4; count of bases not matched to a gene: 11.

This chain uses TRBV27 with TRBJ1-2; D remains ambiguous. CDR1 is MNHEY and CDR2 is SMNVEV in the germline V gene (reference sequence). The ends were cut back, 7 bases at V and 4 bases at J, with 7 bases in the middle. The CDR3 totals 11 residues. The CDR3 bases are TGTGCCAGCACGAGTGGCTATGGCTACACCTTC. Translating it yields CASTSGYGYTF.

The sample holds one count of this clone. The V call is TRBV2, the J call TRBJ1-2; possibly TRBD1 for D (5 bases). The CDR3 sequence is 12 residues long. Germline CDR1 reads SNHLY; CDR2 reads FYNNEI. Between the trimmed V and J ends, which lost 6 bases and 5 bases, there was a span of 10 bases. The CDR3 DNA follows: TGTGCCAGCAGCCAGGGCCCATATGGCTACACCTTC. Translation gives CASSQGPYGYTF.

V usage is TRBV14 and J usage is TRBJ1-2, with no clear D. This CDR3 is built from 16 residues. Per the germline V gene, CDR1 is SGHDN and CDR2 is FVKESK. V lost 4 bases, J lost 2 bases, and 17 bases lay in between. The CDR3 loop reads CASSLRTGRGNYGYTF. CDR3 DNA sequence: TGTGCCAGCAGCCTCAGAACCGGGCGAGGGAACTATGGCTACACCTTC. The whole variable domain, remainder taken from reference TRBV14 and TRBJ1-2, is EAGVTQFPSHSVIEKGQTVTLRCDPISGHDNLYWYRRVMGKEIKFLLHFVKESKQDESGMPNNRFLAERTGGTYSTLKVQPAELEDSGVYFCASSLRTGRGNYGYTFGSGTRLTVV.

The gene calls are TRBV6-5 and TRBJ2-1; the match to TRBD1 covers 9 bases. Germline V gene data show CDR1 as MNHEY and CDR2 as SVGAGI. This CDR3 is built from 14 residues. Trimming took 7 bases from V and 4 from J; bases not matched to a gene: 5. In DNA form, the CDR3 reads TGTGCCAGCACCGTGACAGGGGGATACAATGAGCAGTTCTTC. Translating gives CASTVTGGYNEQFF.

Here the CDR3 reads CASSPRQGFGYTF. DNA for the CDR3: TGTGCCAGCAGTCCTCGACAGGGTTTTGGCTACACCTTC. The chain couples TRBV27 to TRBJ1-2, with 7 bases that match TRBD1. The CDR3 spans 13 residues. CDR1 is MNHEY and CDR2 is SMNVEV in the germline V gene (reference sequence). V lost 5 bases and J lost 7; bases outside the gene matches: 7.

This clone was detected a few times. The V and J genes are TRBV6-1 and TRBJ2-7, with 11 bases lining up with TRBD1. This CDR3 has 15 amino acids. Per germline, CDR1 MNHNS and CDR2 SASEGT. V was clipped by 0 bases and J by 3 bases; unmatched bases: 1. DNA for the CDR3: TGTGCCAGCAGTGAAGCCGGGACAGGGGGCTACGAGCAGTACTTC. Its protein is CASSEAGTGGYEQYF.

The rearrangement links TRBV2 to TRBJ2-5; D remains unclear. Germline CDR1 is SNHLY and CDR2 is FYNNEI. The V and J ends lost 7 bases and 5 bases respectively, with 14 bases between them. CDR3 length equals 13 residues. The CDR3 is CASMASRRETQYF. CDR3 coding DNA: TGTGCCAGCATGGCTTCTCGCAGGGAGACCCAGTACTTC.

The genes are TRBV30 and TRBJ1-1; D is uncertain. Looked up from germline, CDR1 is GTSNPN and CDR2 is SVGIG (reference sequence). V lost 3 bases to trimming and J lost 4 bases, with 12 bases between them. The CDR3 extends over 13 amino acids. The CDR3 DNA reads as TGTGCCTGGAGCCGGACTGGGGTCACTGAAGCTTTCTTT. It translates to CAWSRTGVTEAFF.

The chain is built from TRBV10-3 and TRBJ1-6; 9 bases line up with TRBD1. J lost 14 bases, V lost 2 bases, and 10 bases had no gene match. CDR1 and CDR2 (germline): ENHRY, SYGVKD. The CDR3 length is 15 residues. As DNA, the CDR3 is TGTGCCATCAGTGAGCCGGGACAGGGCCCCTTCACCCTCCACTTT. Encoded protein: CAISEPGQGPFTLHF.

The chain recombines TRBV29-1 with TRBJ2-7; 11 bases match TRBD2. The CDR3 length is 14 residues. Germline V gene lookup returns CDR1 SQVTM and CDR2 ANQGSEA. After removal of 5 bases from V and 2 bases from J, the junction contained 5 bases not matched to a gene. CDR3 DNA: TGCAGCGTTTTACTAGCGGGGGAAACCTACGAGCAGTACTTC. Translated, it gives CSVLLAGETYEQYF.

V usage is TRBV7-3 and J usage is TRBJ2-3; no firm D call. The germline gives CDR1 SGHTA, CDR2 FQGTGA. Trimming pared 4 bases from V and 4 bases from J, leaving 9 bases between. CDR3 length: 13 amino acids. In DNA form, the CDR3 reads TGTGCCAGCAGCTCGATTCGGGCAGATACGCAGTATTTT. This gives the protein CASSSIRADTQYF.

The chain employs TRBV28 and TRBJ2-7, with 7 bases that match TRBD2. With 4 bases clipped from V and 2 bases from J, the junction kept 17 bases outside the gene matches. The CDR3 runs to 18 residues. Germline V gives CDR1 MDHEN, CDR2 SYDVKM. The CDR3 here is CASSWGGTTLGAAYEQYF. CDR3 nucleotide sequence: TGTGCCAGCAGTTGGGGAGGGACTACTCTTGGGGCGGCCTACGAGCAGTACTTC.

This clone showed up just a few times. The rearrangement joins TRBV12-3 or TRBV12-4 to TRBJ1-5, with D hard to call. V was shortened by 5 bases and J by 5 bases, with 10 bases between the two germline ends. The CDR3 has 13 residues. CDR3 nucleotide sequence: TGTGCCAGCAGTCTCGGAGTGGATCAGCCCCAGCATTTT. Amino acids: CASSLGVDQPQHF.

The chain employs TRBV6-5 and TRBJ1-2; 9 positions match TRBD1. Germline assignment: CDR1 MNHEY and CDR2 SVGAGI. This CDR3 region has 12 residues. Trimming at V came to 6 bases and at J to 8 bases, leaving 4 bases not matched to a gene. CDR3 nucleotide sequence: TGTGCCAGCAGATCCGGACAGGGGGGCTACACCTTC. Amino acids: CASRSGQGGYTF.

This clone came up a few times. The rearrangement links TRBV19 to TRBJ1-5, with 8 positions matching TRBD1. CDR1 and CDR2 (germline): LNHDA, SQIVND (reference sequence). The V and J ends lost 8 bases and 2 bases, in that order; junction bases with no gene match: 5. This CDR3 has 14 amino acids. CDR3 residues: CASAGTGGNQPQHF. The CDR3 DNA is TGTGCCAGTGCCGGGACAGGTGGCAATCAGCCCCAGCATTTT.

Regarding this clone: Other DNA sequences within the sample encode an identical CDR3. The rearrangement links TRBV7-9 to TRBJ1-6, with 8 bases matching TRBD1. The CDR3 spans 14 residues. Germline V gene lookup returns CDR1 SEHNR and CDR2 FQNEAQ (reference sequence). V shed 5 bases and J 10 bases; nucleotides not matched to a gene: 7. CDR3 loop: CASSLDRGSSPLHF. The CDR3 DNA follows: TGTGCCAGCAGCCTAGACAGGGGATCCTCACCCCTCCACTTT.

This sequence joins TRBV19 and TRBJ1-2; D is unclear. Trimming took off 5 bases at V and 4 bases at J, with 26 bases between the two ends. This CDR3 region has 18 residues. Germline CDR1 and CDR2: LNHDA and SQIVND (reference sequence). This chain's CDR3 is CASSLANLVEGPLYGYTF. CDR3 nucleotides: TGTGCCAGTAGTCTCGCCAACCTCGTGGAGGGCCCCCTCTATGGCTACACCTTC.

J is TRBJ2-1 and V is TRBV25-1; tentatively, D is TRBD1 (6 bases). Germline assignment: CDR1 MGHDK and CDR2 SYGVNS. The CDR3 contains 16 residues. V was pared by 1 base and J by 2 bases, with 12 bases between. The CDR3 nucleotides read TGTGCCAGCAGTGAATGGCAGGGGTCAACCTACAATGAGCAGTTCTTC. This translates into CASSEWQGSTYNEQFF.

The V and J genes are TRBV27 and TRBJ2-3; 10 positions agree with TRBD1. The V gene end was trimmed by 0 bases and the J gene end by 1 base; junction bases not matched to a gene: 1. This CDR3 comprises 16 residues. Per the germline V gene, CDR1 is MNHEY and CDR2 is SMNVEV (reference sequence). CDR3 nucleotide sequence: TGTGCCAGCAGTTTATCAGGGACAGGGGGCACAGATACGCAGTATTTT. Translation gives CASSLSGTGGTDTQYF.

J is TRBJ2-5 and V is TRBV5-1; TRBD2 aligns across 12 bases. V was pared by 4 bases and J by 4 bases, with 8 bases of the junction left unmatched. Germline CDR1 reads SGHRS; CDR2 reads YFSETQ. This CDR3 contains 16 residues. CDR3: CASSTPGTSGLETQYF. The CDR3 region has the DNA TGCGCCAGCAGCACCCCCGGGACTAGCGGGTTAGAGACCCAGTACTTC. Full variable domain (missing parts from reference TRBV5-1 and TRBJ2-5): KAGVTQTPRYLIKTRGQQVTLSCSPISGHRSVSWYQQTPGQGLQFLFEYFSETQRNKGNFPGRFSGRQFSNSRSEMNVSTLELGDSALYLCASSTPGTSGLETQYFGPGTRLLVL.

This rearrangement joins TRBV30 to TRBJ1-2; possible D gene TRBD1, 5 bases. With 2 bases removed from V and 2 bases from J, the gap between germline ends came to 9 bases. Germline V CDR1 and CDR2: GTSNPN, SVGIG (reference sequence). This CDR3 has 13 residues. CDR3 nucleotide sequence: TGTGCCTGGAGTATAACAGGAAACTATGGCTACACCTTC. Residues: CAWSITGNYGYTF.

This clone came up once. The V gene is TRBV9, the J gene TRBJ1-4; D possibly corresponds to TRBD1 (5 bases). Germline V gene sequence: CDR1 SGDLS, CDR2 YYNGEE. The CDR3 runs to 15 residues. V was clipped by 0 bases and J by 12 bases, with 18 bases between them. In nucleotides, the CDR3 is TGTGCCAGCAGCGTAGCCCCATCCATTGTAGGGGAACTGTTTTTT. Its translation: CASSVAPSIVGELFF.